This TCR beta chain was found in a study of blood T cell repertoires in COVID-19. Study as a whole: Spain, Italy and the United States supplied samples that represented acute and convalescent COVID-19. T cells, B-cell-depleted T cells, or PBMCs supplied cDNA or gDNA.

The junction had 12 bases not matched to a gene; V was cut back by 8 bases and J by 10 bases. The germline V gene has CDR1 MDHEN and CDR2 SYDVKM. The CDR3 has 14 amino acids. Sequenced by immunoSEQ multiplex PCR; TCRdb stores in-frame clones only, minus some. Counted here are 270,000 or so clones, 85% occurring once; the ten biggest clones make up roughly 13%. The receptor was derived from a human donor in a cohort sampled during active COVID-19. The genes are TRBV28 and TRBJ2-3, with TRBD1 identical over 10 bases. The sequencing input was peripheral blood. This CDR3 is CASVWDRGGRSQYF. The CDR3 DNA follows: TGTGCCAGCGTTTGGGACAGGGGTGGACGTTCGCAGTATTTT.